This TCR beta chain is drawn from a study of CD8 T cells in ankylosing spondylitis. TCRdb passed the 5' RACE reads through MiXCR, listing each CDR3 protein once. Among over 600,000 distinct CDR3 sequences listed, around 20% were seen once. Germline values: CDR1 MNHEY, CDR2 SVGEGT. The CDR3 is made up of 15 amino acids. Losses at the gene ends were 6 bases for V and 2 bases for J; bases not matched to a gene: 6. Broader study findings: There was a TCR beta motif, made of 7 or 8 highly homologous variants, that appeared characteristic of ankylosing spondylitis blood. Matched synovial fluid from ankylosing spondylitis patients was reported to be enriched for disease-linked clones.

To note about this clonotype: Its antigen is not identified.

The chain uses TRBV6-2 or TRBV6-3 and TRBJ2-1; 8 nucleotides align to TRBD2. The clonotype comes from a male donor with ankylosing spondylitis. Specimen: blood, either unsorted or a sorted T cell fraction (not recorded which). CDR3 in amino acids: CASRTLADPYNEQFF. As DNA, the CDR3 is TGTGCCAGCAGGACACTAGCGGACCCCTACAATGAGCAGTTCTTC.